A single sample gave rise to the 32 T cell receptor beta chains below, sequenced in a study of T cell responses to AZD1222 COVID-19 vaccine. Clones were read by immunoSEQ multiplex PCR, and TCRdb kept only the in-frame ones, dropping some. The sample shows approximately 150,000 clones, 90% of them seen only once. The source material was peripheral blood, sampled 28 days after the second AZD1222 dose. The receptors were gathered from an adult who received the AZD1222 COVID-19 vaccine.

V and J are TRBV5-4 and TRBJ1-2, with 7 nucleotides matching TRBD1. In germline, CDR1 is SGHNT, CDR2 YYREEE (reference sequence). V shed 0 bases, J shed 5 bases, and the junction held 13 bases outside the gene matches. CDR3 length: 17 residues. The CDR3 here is CASSLGGQGGIRYGYTF. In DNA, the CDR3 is TGTGCCAGCAGCTTGGGAGGTCAGGGGGGGATTCGGTATGGCTACACCTTC.

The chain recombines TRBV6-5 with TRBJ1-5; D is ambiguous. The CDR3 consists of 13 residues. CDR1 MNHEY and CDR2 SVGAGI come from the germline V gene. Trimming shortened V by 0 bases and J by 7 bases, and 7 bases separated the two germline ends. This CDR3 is CASSYSYEQPQHF. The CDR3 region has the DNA TGTGCCAGCAGTTACTCGTATGAGCAGCCCCAGCATTTT.

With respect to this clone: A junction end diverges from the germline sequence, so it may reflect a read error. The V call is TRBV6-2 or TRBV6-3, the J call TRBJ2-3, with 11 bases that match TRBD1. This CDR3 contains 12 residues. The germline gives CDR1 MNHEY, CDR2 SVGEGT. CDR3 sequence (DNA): TGTGCCAGCAGTGGACAGGGGGCGCTTCGGGATTTT. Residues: CASSGQGALRDF.

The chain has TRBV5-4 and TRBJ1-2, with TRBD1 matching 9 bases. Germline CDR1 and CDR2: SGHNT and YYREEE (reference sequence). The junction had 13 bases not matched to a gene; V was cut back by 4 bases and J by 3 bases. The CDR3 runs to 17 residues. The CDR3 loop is CASSPQGTGQSYYGYTF. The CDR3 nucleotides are TGTGCCAGCAGCCCCCAAGGGACAGGGCAGAGCTACTATGGCTACACCTTC.

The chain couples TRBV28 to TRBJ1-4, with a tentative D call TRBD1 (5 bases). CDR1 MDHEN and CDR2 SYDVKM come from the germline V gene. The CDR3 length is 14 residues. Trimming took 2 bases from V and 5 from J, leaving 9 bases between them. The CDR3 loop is CASSLGTVNEKLFF. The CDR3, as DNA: TGTGCCAGCAGTTTAGGGACGGTCAATGAAAAACTGTTTTTT.

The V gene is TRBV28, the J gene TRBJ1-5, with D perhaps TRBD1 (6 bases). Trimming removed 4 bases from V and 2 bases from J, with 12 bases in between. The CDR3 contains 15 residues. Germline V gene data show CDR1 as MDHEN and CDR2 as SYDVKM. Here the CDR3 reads CASSSRQVGNQPQHF. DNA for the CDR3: TGTGCCAGCAGTTCTAGACAGGTGGGCAATCAGCCCCAGCATTTT.

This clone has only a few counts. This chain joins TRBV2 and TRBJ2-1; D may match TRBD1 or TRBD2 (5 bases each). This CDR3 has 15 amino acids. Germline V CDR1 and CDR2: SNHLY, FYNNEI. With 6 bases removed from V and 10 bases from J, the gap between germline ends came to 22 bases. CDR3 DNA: TGTGCCAGCAGCGCCACCCGGGACGCCCCTGGGGAGCAGTTCTTC. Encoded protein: CASSATRDAPGEQFF.

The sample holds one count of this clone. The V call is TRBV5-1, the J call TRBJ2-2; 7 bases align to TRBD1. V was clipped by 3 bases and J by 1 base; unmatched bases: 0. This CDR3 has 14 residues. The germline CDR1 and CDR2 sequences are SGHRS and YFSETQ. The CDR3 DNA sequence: TGCGCCAGCAGCTGGACAGGGAACACCGGGGAGCTGTTTTTT. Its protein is CASSWTGNTGELFF.

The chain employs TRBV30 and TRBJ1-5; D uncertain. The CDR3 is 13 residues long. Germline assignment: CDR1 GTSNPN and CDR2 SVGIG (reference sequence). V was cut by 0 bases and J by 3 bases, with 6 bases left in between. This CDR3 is CAWSVGDNQPQHF. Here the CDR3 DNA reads TGTGCCTGGAGTGTTGGGGACAATCAGCCCCAGCATTTT.

The CDR3 is CASSLTYEQYF. CDR3 nucleotide sequence: TGTGCCAGCAGTTTAACCTACGAGCAGTACTTC. This rearrangement joins TRBV28 to TRBJ2-7; D is undetermined. CDR3 length: 11 residues. CDR1 and CDR2 from the germline V gene are MDHEN and SYDVKM. Trimming removed 2 bases from V and 2 bases from J, with 1 base in between.

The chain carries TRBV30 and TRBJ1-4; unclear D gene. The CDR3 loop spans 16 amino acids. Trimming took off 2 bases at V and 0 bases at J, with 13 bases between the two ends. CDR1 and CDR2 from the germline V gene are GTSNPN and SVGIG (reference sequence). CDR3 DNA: TGTGCCTGGAGTTCTACAGCGTTTGCAACTAATGAAAAACTGTTTTTT. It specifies CAWSSTAFATNEKLFF.

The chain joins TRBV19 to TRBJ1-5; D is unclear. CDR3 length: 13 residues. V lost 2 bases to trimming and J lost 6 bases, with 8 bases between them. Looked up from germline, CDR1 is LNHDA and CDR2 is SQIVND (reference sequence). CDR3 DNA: TGTGCCAGTAGTATATCCGTTGGTCAGCCCCAGCATTTT. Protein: CASSISVGQPQHF.

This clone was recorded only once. The CDR3 protein is CSVEGRVWNEQFF. CDR3 in DNA: TGCAGCGTTGAAGGCAGGGTATGGAATGAGCAGTTCTTC. J is TRBJ2-1 and V is TRBV29-1; TRBD1 might be the D (5 bases). In germline, CDR1 is SQVTM, CDR2 ANQGSEA. The ends were cut back, 1 base at V and 7 bases at J, with 11 bases in the middle. This CDR3 comprises 13 residues.

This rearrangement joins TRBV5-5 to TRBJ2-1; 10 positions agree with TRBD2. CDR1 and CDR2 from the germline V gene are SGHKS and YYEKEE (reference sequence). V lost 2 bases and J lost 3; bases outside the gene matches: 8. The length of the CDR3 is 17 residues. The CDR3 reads CASSFRASGSIYNEQFF. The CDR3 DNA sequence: TGTGCCAGCAGCTTCCGCGCTAGCGGGAGTATCTACAATGAGCAGTTCTTC.

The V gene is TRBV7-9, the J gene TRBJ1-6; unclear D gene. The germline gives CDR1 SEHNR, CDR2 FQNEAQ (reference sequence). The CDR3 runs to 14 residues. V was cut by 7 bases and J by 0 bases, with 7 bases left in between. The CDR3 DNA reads TGTGCCAGCACAAGGAGCTCCTATAATTCACCCCTCCACTTT. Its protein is CASTRSSYNSPLHF.

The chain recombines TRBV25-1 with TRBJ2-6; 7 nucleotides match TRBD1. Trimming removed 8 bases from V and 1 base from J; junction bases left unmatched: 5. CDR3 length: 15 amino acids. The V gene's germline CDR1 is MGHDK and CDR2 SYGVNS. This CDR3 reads CASGWGQSGANVLTF. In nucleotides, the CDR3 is TGTGCCAGCGGATGGGGACAGTCTGGGGCCAACGTCCTGACTTTC.

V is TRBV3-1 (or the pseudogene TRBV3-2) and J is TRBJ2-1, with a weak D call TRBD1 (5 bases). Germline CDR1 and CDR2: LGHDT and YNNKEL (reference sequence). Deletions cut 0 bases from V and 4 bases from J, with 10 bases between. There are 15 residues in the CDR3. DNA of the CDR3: TGTGCCAGCAGCCAAGATAGGGGCCGATACAATGAGCAGTTCTTC. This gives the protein CASSQDRGRYNEQFF.

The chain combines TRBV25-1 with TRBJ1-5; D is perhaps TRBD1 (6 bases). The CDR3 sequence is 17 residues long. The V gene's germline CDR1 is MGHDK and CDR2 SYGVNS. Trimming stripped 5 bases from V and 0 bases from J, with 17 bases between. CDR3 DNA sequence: TGTGCCAGCAGTACAGACAGGCGGGTATATAGCAATCAGCCCCAGCATTTT. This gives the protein CASSTDRRVYSNQPQHF.

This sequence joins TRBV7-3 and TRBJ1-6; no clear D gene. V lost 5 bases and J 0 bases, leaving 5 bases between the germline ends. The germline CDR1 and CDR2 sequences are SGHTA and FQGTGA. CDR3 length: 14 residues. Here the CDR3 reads CASSQSSYNSPLHF. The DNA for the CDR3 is TGTGCCAGCAGCCAAAGCTCCTATAATTCACCCCTCCACTTT.

The CDR3 spells CASSLNRANYGYTF. The CDR3 DNA reads TGTGCCAGCAGCTTGAACAGGGCTAACTATGGCTACACCTTC. This sequence joins TRBV7-2 and TRBJ1-2; D possibly corresponds to TRBD1 (6 bases). Trimming took off 3 bases at V and 0 bases at J, with 8 bases between the two ends. From germline, CDR1 is SGHTA and CDR2 FQGNSA. There are 14 residues in the CDR3.

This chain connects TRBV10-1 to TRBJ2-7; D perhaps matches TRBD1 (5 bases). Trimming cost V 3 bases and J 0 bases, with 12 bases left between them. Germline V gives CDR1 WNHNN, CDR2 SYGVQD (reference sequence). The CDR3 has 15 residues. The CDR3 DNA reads TGCGCCAGCAGTGACGACAGCGTCGGCTCCTACGAGCAGTACTTC. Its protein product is CASSDDSVGSYEQYF.

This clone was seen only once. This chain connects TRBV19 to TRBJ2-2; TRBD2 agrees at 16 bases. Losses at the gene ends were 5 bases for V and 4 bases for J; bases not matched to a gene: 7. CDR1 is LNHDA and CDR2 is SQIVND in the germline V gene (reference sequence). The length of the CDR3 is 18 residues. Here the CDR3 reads CASSLAGTSGRGTGELFF. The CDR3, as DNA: TGTGCCAGTAGTCTAGCCGGGACTAGCGGGAGGGGCACCGGGGAGCTGTTTTTT.

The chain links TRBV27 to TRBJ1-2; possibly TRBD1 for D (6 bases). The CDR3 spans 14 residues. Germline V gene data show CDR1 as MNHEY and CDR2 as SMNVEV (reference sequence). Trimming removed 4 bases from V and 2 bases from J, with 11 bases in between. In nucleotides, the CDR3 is TGTGCCAGCAGTTCACCCAGGGGCAACTATGGCTACACCTTC. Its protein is CASSSPRGNYGYTF.

The CDR3 reads CASSLTRFAYEQYF. The CDR3 coding sequence is TGTGCCAGCAGCCTTACGAGATTTGCCTACGAGCAGTACTTC. The chain uses TRBV14 and TRBJ2-7; D is unclear. Trimming shortened V by 4 bases and J by 2 bases, and 12 bases separated the two germline ends. Looked up from germline, CDR1 is SGHDN and CDR2 is FVKESK. CDR3 size: 14 residues.

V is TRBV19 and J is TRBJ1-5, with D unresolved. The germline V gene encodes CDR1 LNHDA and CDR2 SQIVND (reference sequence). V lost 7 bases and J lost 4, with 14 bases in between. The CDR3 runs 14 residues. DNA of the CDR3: TGTGCCAGTACCTCTGGTTCCTGGAATCAGCCCCAGCATTTT. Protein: CASTSGSWNQPQHF.

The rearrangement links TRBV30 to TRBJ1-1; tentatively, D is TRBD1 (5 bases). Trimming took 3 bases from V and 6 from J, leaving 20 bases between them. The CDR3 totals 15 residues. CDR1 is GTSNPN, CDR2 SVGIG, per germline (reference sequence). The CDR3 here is CAWRPNGARNAEAFF. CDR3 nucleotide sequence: TGTGCCTGGAGACCTAACGGGGCTCGCAACGCTGAAGCTTTCTTT.

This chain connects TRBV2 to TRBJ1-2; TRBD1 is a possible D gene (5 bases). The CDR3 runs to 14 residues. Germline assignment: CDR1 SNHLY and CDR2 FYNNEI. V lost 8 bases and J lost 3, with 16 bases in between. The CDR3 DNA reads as TGTGCCAGCCGGCGGGGGACTTCATACTATGGCTACACCTTC. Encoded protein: CASRRGTSYYGYTF.

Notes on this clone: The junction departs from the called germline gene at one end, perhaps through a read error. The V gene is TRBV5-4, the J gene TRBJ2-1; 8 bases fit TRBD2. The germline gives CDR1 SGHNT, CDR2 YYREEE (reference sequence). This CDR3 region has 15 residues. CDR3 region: CASISGVSSYNGQFF. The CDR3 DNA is TGTGCCAGCATTAGCGGGGTTAGCTCCTACAATGGGCAGTTCTTC.

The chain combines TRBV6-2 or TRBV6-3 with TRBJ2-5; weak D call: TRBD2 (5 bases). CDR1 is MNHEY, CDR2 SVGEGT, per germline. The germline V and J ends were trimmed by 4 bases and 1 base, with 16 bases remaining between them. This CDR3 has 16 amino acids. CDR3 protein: CASSWSLLVFQETQYF. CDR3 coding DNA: TGTGCCAGCAGTTGGAGCCTACTAGTTTTCCAAGAGACCCAGTACTTC.

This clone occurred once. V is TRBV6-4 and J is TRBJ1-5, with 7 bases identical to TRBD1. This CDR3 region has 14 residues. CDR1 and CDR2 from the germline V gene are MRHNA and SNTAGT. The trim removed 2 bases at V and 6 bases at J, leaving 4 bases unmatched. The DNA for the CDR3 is TGTGCCAGCAGTGACCAGGGGGGTGGTCAGCCCCAGCATTTT. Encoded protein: CASSDQGGGQPQHF.

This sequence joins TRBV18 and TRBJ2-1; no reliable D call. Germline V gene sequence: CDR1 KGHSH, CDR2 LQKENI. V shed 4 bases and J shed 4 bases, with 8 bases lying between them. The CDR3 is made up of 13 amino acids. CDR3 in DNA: TGTGCCAGCTCACTGACAAATTACAATGAGCAGTTCTTC. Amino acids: CASSLTNYNEQFF.

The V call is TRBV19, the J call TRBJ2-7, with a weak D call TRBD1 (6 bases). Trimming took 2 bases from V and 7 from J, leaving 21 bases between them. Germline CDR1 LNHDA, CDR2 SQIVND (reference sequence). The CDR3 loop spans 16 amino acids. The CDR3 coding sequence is TGTGCCAGTAGTATAAGAGGTAGAGTCACTCAGGGGGAGCAGTACTTC. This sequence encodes CASSIRGRVTQGEQYF.